Each of the 32 T cell receptor beta chains below was sequenced from the same sample in a study of cytomegalovirus exposure and HLA in healthy donors. This PCR relied on a set of 60 Vbeta primers and 13 Jbeta primers. Clones were read by immunoSEQ multiplex PCR, and TCRdb kept only the in-frame ones, dropping some. The sample lists 200,000 or so clones, around 80% occurring once. The sequenced sample was PBMCs. The receptors were sampled from a man in his forties or fifties in good health and CMV-seropositive.

The genes are TRBV27 and TRBJ2-7; 8 bases map to TRBD1. With V trimmed by 7 bases and J by 1 base, 6 bases remained unmatched. CDR3 length equals 14 residues. From germline, CDR1 is MNHEY and CDR2 SMNVEV (reference sequence). This chain's CDR3 is CASKGDRFSYEQYF. The CDR3 region has the DNA TGTGCCAGCAAGGGGGACAGGTTTTCCTACGAGCAGTACTTC.

The CDR3 protein is CASSNSRGGDTDTQYF. CDR3 DNA sequence: TGCGCCAGCAGCAATAGTAGGGGGGGGGACACAGATACGCAGTATTTT. The chain links TRBV4-3 to TRBJ2-3; tentative D call: TRBD2 (7 bases). V was shortened by 5 bases and J by 2 bases, with 17 bases between the two germline ends. The CDR3 runs to 16 residues. Germline V gene data show CDR1 as LGHNA and CDR2 as YSLEER.

The chain is built from TRBV9 and TRBJ1-2, with D maybe TRBD1 (5 bases). The CDR3 is made up of 16 amino acids. Germline CDR1 and CDR2: SGDLS and YYNGEE. V shed 4 bases and J shed 3 bases, with 19 bases lying between them. CDR3 DNA: TGTGCCAGCAGCCCTCGTCTAGGGGCGGGAGACTATGGCTACACCTTC. Translation: CASSPRLGAGDYGYTF.

The genes are TRBV9 and TRBJ2-1, with a weak D call TRBD2 (7 bases). V lost 7 bases to trimming and J lost 7 bases, with 24 bases between them. The germline V gene encodes CDR1 SGDLS and CDR2 YYNGEE. The length of the CDR3 is 16 residues. CDR3 nucleotides: TGTGCCAGCTCCCCCCGCCTGAGGGGGGGCGGGAATGAGCAGTTCTTC. Residues: CASSPRLRGGGNEQFF. The full variable domain, rest sourced from reference TRBV9 and TRBJ2-1, is DSGVTQTPKHLITATGQRVTLRCSPRSGDLSVYWYQQSLDQGLQFLIQYYNGEERAKGNILERFSAQQFPDLHSELNLSSLELGDSALYFCASSPRLRGGGNEQFFGPGTRLTVL.

The chain carries TRBV15 and TRBJ1-1, with a possible D match to TRBD1 (5 bases). Trimming left V 5 bases short and J 2 bases short, with 15 bases between. The CDR3 is 15 residues long. From germline, CDR1 is LNHNV and CDR2 YYDKDF (reference sequence). The CDR3 here is CATSRAGGPNTEAFF. The CDR3 nucleotides are TGTGCCACCAGCCGAGCCGGGGGTCCAAACACTGAAGCTTTCTTT.

This clone was observed a single time. V usage is TRBV7-2 and J usage is TRBJ2-7; 11 bases agree with TRBD2. CDR3 size: 18 residues. Germline V gene lookup returns CDR1 SGHTA and CDR2 FQGNSA. The V gene end was trimmed by 5 bases and the J gene end by 2 bases; junction bases not matched to a gene: 14. The CDR3 here is CASSPRMTLAGGPYEQYF. The CDR3, as DNA: TGTGCCAGCAGCCCCCGGATGACCCTAGCGGGGGGCCCCTACGAGCAGTACTTC.

The rearrangement links TRBV5-4 to TRBJ2-1; weak D call: TRBD2 (6 bases). The CDR3 spans 16 residues. Germline V lookup: CDR1 SGHNT, CDR2 YYREEE (reference sequence). The germline V and J ends were trimmed by 1 base and 0 bases, with 11 bases remaining between them. The CDR3: CASSLRDGSSYNEQFF. The DNA of the CDR3 is TGTGCCAGCAGCTTGCGGGACGGGAGCTCCTACAATGAGCAGTTCTTC. Full variable domain (rest looked up from reference TRBV5-4 and TRBJ2-1): ETGVTQSPTHLIKTRGQQVTLRCSSQSGHNTVSWYQQALGQGPQFIFQYYREEENGRGNFPPRFSGLQFPNYSSELNVNALELDDSALYLCASSLRDGSSYNEQFFGPGTRLTVL.

The J gene is TRBJ1-2, the V gene TRBV28; D gene ambiguous. V was trimmed by 5 bases and J by 2 bases, leaving 9 bases between them. Germline V gives CDR1 MDHEN, CDR2 SYDVKM. The CDR3 covers 13 residues. This CDR3 is CASSATSNYGYTF. The CDR3 coding sequence is TGTGCCAGCAGTGCGACAAGCAACTATGGCTACACCTTC.

The chain employs TRBV11-2 and TRBJ2-1, with 11 bases matching TRBD2. V lost 4 bases to trimming and J lost 13 bases; unmatched junction nucleotides: 6. The CDR3 is 13 amino acids. CDR1 SGHAT and CDR2 FQNNGV come from the germline V gene. In nucleotides, the CDR3 is TGTGCCAGCAGCTCCTCTAGCGGGGGGACCCAGTTCTTC. Amino acids: CASSSSSGGTQFF.

This clone is a singleton in its sample. The CDR3 is CASRSGDSGANVLTF. CDR3 nucleotides: TGTGCCAGCAGAAGCGGGGATTCTGGGGCCAACGTCCTGACTTTC. J is TRBJ2-6 and V is TRBV27; TRBD2 agrees at 7 bases. CDR1 MNHEY and CDR2 SMNVEV come from the germline V gene (reference sequence). The CDR3 is 15 amino acids. With V trimmed by 6 bases and J by 1 base, 3 bases remained unmatched.

The rearrangement joins TRBV11-3 to TRBJ2-3; TRBD2 matches at 13 bases. After removal of 5 bases from V and 4 bases from J, the junction contained 6 bases not matched to a gene. There are 16 residues in the CDR3. Germline loops: CDR1 SGHNT, CDR2 YENEEA. CDR3 nucleotides: TGTGCCAGCAGCAGTAGGACTAGCGGGGGAGCAGATACGCAGTATTTT. It translates to CASSSRTSGGADTQYF.

A few counts support this clone. V and J are TRBV5-6 and TRBJ1-1; TRBD1 matches 7 bases. J lost 0 bases, V lost 4 bases, and 12 bases had no gene match. The CDR3 extends over 17 amino acids. CDR1 and CDR2 from the germline V gene are SGHDT and YYEEEE. The CDR3 bases are TGTGCCAGCAGCCTACAGGGGTTCGCGAGATTGAACACTGAAGCTTTCTTT. It specifies CASSLQGFARLNTEAFF. Supplemented by reference TRBV5-6 and TRBJ1-1, the full variable domain reads DAGVTQSPTHLIKTRGQQVTLRCSPKSGHDTVSWYQQALGQGPQFIFQYYEEEERQRGNFPDRFSGHQFPNYSSELNVNALLLGDSALYLCASSLQGFARLNTEAFFGQGTRLTVV.

This clone was observed a handful of times. The chain carries TRBV19 and TRBJ1-1; D gene unclear. V was cut by 6 bases and J by 3 bases, with 14 bases left in between. Germline-derived CDR1 and CDR2 are LNHDA and SQIVND (reference sequence). The CDR3 loop spans 14 amino acids. The CDR3 sequence: CASRPEGRYTEAFF. The DNA of the CDR3 is TGTGCCAGTAGACCGGAGGGAAGATACACTGAAGCTTTCTTT. Based on the CDR3 plus reference TRBV19 and TRBJ1-1, the full variable domain is DGGITQSPKYLFRKEGQNVTLSCEQNLNHDAMYWYRQDPGQGLRLIYYSQIVNDFQKGDIAEGYSVSREKKESFPLTVTSAQKNPTAFYLCASRPEGRYTEAFFGQGTRLTVV.

This chain links TRBV9 with TRBJ2-5; 7 positions match TRBD1. V was clipped by 3 bases and J by 6 bases; unmatched bases: 11. Germline values: CDR1 SGDLS, CDR2 YYNGEE. The CDR3 covers 15 residues. CDR3 protein: CASSAPPGQKQTQYF. CDR3 bases: TGTGCCAGCAGCGCACCCCCGGGACAGAAACAGACCCAGTACTTC.

This clone was seen only a few times. V gene TRBV15 combines with J gene TRBJ2-3; TRBD2 is a possible D gene (5 bases). The V gene's germline CDR1 is LNHNV and CDR2 YYDKDF (reference sequence). V lost 5 bases and J 9 bases, leaving 21 bases between the germline ends. The CDR3 has 15 amino acids. The CDR3 loop is CATSFSGSPGPTQYF. Written as DNA, the CDR3 is TGTGCCACCAGCTTCTCGGGAAGCCCAGGCCCGACGCAGTATTTT.

The chain couples TRBV11-3 to TRBJ2-5, with a possible D match to TRBD1 (5 bases). Trimming stripped 5 bases from V and 4 bases from J, with 17 bases between. Germline CDR1 reads SGHNT; CDR2 reads YENEEA. This CDR3 has 15 amino acids. The CDR3 region has the DNA TGTGCCAGCAGCCCAGATCGCGGCAGGGCAGAGACCCAGTACTTC. Its protein is CASSPDRGRAETQYF.

J is TRBJ1-2 and V is TRBV5-4; perhaps TRBD1 as D (5 bases). The CDR3 extends over 15 amino acids. Germline V lookup: CDR1 SGHNT, CDR2 YYREEE (reference sequence). The ends were cut back, 4 bases at V and 8 bases at J, with 21 bases in the middle. CDR3 region: CASSKPEGPQRGYTF. CDR3 nucleotide sequence: TGTGCCAGCAGCAAACCGGAGGGACCCCAGCGGGGCTACACCTTC.

This chain connects TRBV4-3 to TRBJ2-5, with TRBD2 identical over 10 bases. The CDR3 runs to 20 residues. Germline-derived CDR1 and CDR2 are LGHNA and YSLEER. With 3 bases clipped from V and 3 bases from J, the junction kept 19 bases outside the gene matches. CDR3: CASSQSIPLSGRGIEETQYF. The CDR3 DNA reads as TGCGCCAGCAGCCAGAGTATACCTTTAAGCGGGAGGGGGATAGAAGAGACCCAGTACTTC.

The chain has TRBV5-6 and TRBJ1-1, with D possibly TRBD1 on 6 matching bases. The germline V and J ends were trimmed by 3 bases and 8 bases, with 14 bases remaining between them. Germline V gene lookup returns CDR1 SGHDT and CDR2 YYEEEE. CDR3 length: 13 amino acids. The CDR3 loop reads CASSWGGGAEAFF. In nucleotides, the CDR3 is TGTGCCAGCAGCTGGGGAGGGGGGGCGGAAGCTTTCTTT.

This clone occurred once. V is TRBV12-5 and J is TRBJ2-2; 10 bases match TRBD1. CDR1 and CDR2 (germline): LGHNT, FRNRAP. Germline trimming cut 7 bases from V and 7 bases from J; bases unmatched to any gene: 6. This CDR3 comprises 14 residues. For the CDR3, the DNA is TGTGCTAGTGCCCCGGGACAGGGGATCGGGGAGCTGTTTTTT. Protein product: CASAPGQGIGELFF.

The chain carries TRBV6-6 and TRBJ1-5; tentatively, D is TRBD1 (5 bases). CDR1 is MNHNY and CDR2 is SVGAGI in the germline V gene (reference sequence). V was shortened by 2 bases and J by 2 bases, with 13 bases between the two germline ends. The CDR3 extends over 16 amino acids. This chain's CDR3 is CASSYLVGEGNQPQHF. The CDR3 DNA reads TGTGCCAGCAGTTACCTGGTGGGGGAGGGCAATCAGCCCCAGCATTTT.

The CDR3 DNA sequence: TGTGCCAGCAGCATAGGGGCTAGCGGGGTCGGATCGGGGGAGCTGTTTTTT. This sequence encodes CASSIGASGVGSGELFF. The rearrangement joins TRBV5-4 to TRBJ2-2; 9 bases map to TRBD2. The germline gives CDR1 SGHNT, CDR2 YYREEE (reference sequence). This CDR3 contains 17 residues. Trimming took 4 bases from V and 8 from J; bases not matched to a gene: 15.

This chain joins TRBV18 and TRBJ2-3; 10 bases line up with TRBD2. This CDR3 comprises 17 residues. V shed 3 bases and J 3 bases; nucleotides not matched to a gene: 9. Germline assignment: CDR1 KGHSH and CDR2 LQKENI. The CDR3 nucleotides are TGTGCCAGCTCACCCGGAGCGGGGGGGAGAACTACAGATACGCAGTATTTT. Encoded protein: CASSPGAGGRTTDTQYF.

V gene TRBV5-1 combines with J gene TRBJ2-7; 12 bases are a match to TRBD2. Germline CDR1 SGHRS, CDR2 YFSETQ. The CDR3 sequence is 16 residues long. Germline trimming cut 4 bases from V and 3 bases from J; bases unmatched to any gene: 8. CDR3 sequence: CASSVGGLAGLYEQYF. For the CDR3, the DNA is TGCGCCAGCAGCGTGGGGGGACTAGCGGGCCTCTACGAGCAGTACTTC.

The rearrangement joins TRBV12-5 to TRBJ2-4; possibly TRBD1 for D (6 bases). The germline gives CDR1 LGHNT, CDR2 FRNRAP. V shed 3 bases and J shed 0 bases, with 18 bases lying between them. The CDR3 runs 18 residues. The CDR3 region is CASGFTSRGIGAKNIQYF. The CDR3 DNA reads TGTGCTAGTGGTTTCACCTCCAGGGGTATAGGAGCCAAAAACATTCAGTACTTC.

This chain connects TRBV5-4 to TRBJ2-2; D is possibly TRBD2 (7 bases). The V end was cut by 2 bases, the J end by 5 bases, with 10 bases between. The germline V gene has CDR1 SGHNT and CDR2 YYREEE (reference sequence). The CDR3 loop spans 14 amino acids. CDR3 in amino acids: CASSLQGGTGELFF. The CDR3 DNA is TGTGCCAGCAGCTTACAGGGAGGGACCGGGGAGCTGTTTTTT.

The chain recombines TRBV30 with TRBJ2-5; D may be TRBD1 (5 bases). There are 11 residues in the CDR3. V was trimmed by 1 base and J by 5 bases, leaving 5 bases between them. CDR1 is GTSNPN, CDR2 SVGIG, per germline (reference sequence). CDR3 protein: CAWSEGETQYF. The CDR3 bases are TGTGCCTGGAGTGAGGGGGAGACCCAGTACTTC.

The chain combines TRBV9 with TRBJ1-4; 10 bases fit TRBD1. J was trimmed by 3 bases and V by 3 bases; bases with no gene match: 2. This CDR3 contains 15 residues. The germline V gene encodes CDR1 SGDLS and CDR2 YYNGEE. Written as DNA, the CDR3 is TGTGCCAGCAGCGCTGGACAGGGGGCTAATGAAAAACTGTTTTTT. This gives the protein CASSAGQGANEKLFF.

This chain uses TRBV7-9 with TRBJ2-1; tentatively, D is TRBD1 (6 bases). V was clipped by 3 bases and J by 3 bases, with 12 bases between them. The CDR3 extends over 15 amino acids. Per germline, CDR1 SEHNR and CDR2 FQNEAQ (reference sequence). CDR3 residues: CASSFGDTFYNEQFF. CDR3 bases: TGTGCCAGCAGCTTTGGGGACACCTTCTACAATGAGCAGTTCTTC.

The gene calls are TRBV19 and TRBJ2-7, with unresolved D. The CDR3 extends over 13 amino acids. CDR1 and CDR2 (germline): LNHDA, SQIVND (reference sequence). V was pared by 3 bases and J by 0 bases, with 6 bases between. The CDR3 DNA follows: TGTGCCAGTAGTATCTCTATCTCCTACGAGCAGTACTTC. Its protein product is CASSISISYEQYF.

This chain joins TRBV2 and TRBJ2-2; the match to TRBD1 covers 7 bases. V trimming: 10 bases; J trimming: 7 bases; junction bases outside the gene matches: 12. CDR3 length: 14 amino acids. CDR1 is SNHLY and CDR2 is FYNNEI in the germline V gene. The CDR3 DNA reads as TGTGCCATGTTAATAAGGGGGCCGGGCGGGGAGCTGTTTTTT. Protein: CAMLIRGPGGELFF.

J is TRBJ1-2 and V is TRBV4-1, with D possibly TRBD1 on 5 matching bases. Germline CDR1 reads MGHRA; CDR2 reads YSYEKL. The CDR3 totals 15 residues. V lost 1 base, J lost 4 bases, and 13 bases lay in between. Here the CDR3 DNA reads TGCGCCAGCAGCCAAGTGGGGGGGAAGCCCTATGGCTACACCTTC. Its protein product is CASSQVGGKPYGYTF.